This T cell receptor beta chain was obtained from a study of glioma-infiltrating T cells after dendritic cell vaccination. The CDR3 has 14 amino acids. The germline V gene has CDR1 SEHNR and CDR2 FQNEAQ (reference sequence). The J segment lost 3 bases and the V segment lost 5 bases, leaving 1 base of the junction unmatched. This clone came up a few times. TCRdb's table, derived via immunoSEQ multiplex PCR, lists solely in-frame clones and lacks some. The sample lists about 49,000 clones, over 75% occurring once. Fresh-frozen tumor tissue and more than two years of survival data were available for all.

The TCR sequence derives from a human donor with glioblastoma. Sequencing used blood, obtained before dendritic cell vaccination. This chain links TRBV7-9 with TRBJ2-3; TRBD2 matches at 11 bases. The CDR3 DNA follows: TGTGCCAGCAGCGGACTAGCGGGTACAGATACGCAGTATTTT. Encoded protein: CASSGLAGTDTQYF.